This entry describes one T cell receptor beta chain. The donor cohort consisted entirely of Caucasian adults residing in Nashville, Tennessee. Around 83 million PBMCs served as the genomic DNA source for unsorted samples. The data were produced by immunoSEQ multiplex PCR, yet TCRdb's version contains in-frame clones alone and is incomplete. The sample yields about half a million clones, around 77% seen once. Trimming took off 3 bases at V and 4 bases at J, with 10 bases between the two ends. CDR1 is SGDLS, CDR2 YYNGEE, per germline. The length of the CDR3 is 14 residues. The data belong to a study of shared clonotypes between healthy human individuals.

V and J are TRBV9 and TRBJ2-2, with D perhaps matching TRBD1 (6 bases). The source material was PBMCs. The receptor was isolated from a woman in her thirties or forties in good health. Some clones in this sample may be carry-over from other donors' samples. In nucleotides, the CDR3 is TGTGCCAGCAGCGCATCAGGGGTCACCGGGGAGCTGTTTTTT. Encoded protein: CASSASGVTGELFF. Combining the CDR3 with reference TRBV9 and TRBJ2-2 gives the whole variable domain DSGVTQTPKHLITATGQRVTLRCSPRSGDLSVYWYQQSLDQGLQFLIQYYNGEERAKGNILERFSAQQFPDLHSELNLSSLELGDSALYFCASSASGVTGELFFGEGSRLTVL.